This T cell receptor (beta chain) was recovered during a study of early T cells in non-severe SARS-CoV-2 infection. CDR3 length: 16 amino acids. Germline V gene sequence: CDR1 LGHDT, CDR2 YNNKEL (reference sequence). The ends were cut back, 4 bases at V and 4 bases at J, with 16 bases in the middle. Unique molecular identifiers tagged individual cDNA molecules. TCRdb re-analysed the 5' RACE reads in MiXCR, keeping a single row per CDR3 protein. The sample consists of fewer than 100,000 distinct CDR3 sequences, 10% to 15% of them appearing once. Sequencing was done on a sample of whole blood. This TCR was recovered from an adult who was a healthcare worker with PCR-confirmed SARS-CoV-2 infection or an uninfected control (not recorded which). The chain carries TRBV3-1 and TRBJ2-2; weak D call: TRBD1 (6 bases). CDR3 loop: CASSRPGHPGTGELFF. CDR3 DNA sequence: TGTGCCAGCAGCCGACCGGGACATCCGGGCACCGGGGAGCTGTTTTTT.